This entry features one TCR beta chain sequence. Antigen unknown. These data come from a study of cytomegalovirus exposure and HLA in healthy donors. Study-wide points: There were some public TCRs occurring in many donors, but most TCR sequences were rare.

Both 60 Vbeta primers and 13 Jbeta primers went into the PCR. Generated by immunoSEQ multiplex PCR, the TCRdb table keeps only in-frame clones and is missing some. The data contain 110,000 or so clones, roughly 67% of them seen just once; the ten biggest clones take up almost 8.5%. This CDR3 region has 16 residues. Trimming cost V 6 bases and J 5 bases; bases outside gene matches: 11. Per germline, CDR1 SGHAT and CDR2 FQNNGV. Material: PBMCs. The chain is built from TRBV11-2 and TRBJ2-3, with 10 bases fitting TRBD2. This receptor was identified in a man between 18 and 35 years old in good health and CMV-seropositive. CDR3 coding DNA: TGTGCCAGCAGTCACCCGAGCGGGGGGGCCGGAGATACGCAGTATTTT. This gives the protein CASSHPSGGAGDTQYF. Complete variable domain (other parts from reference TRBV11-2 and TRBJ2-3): EAGVAQSPRYKIIEKRQSVAFWCNPISGHATLYWYQQILGQGPKLLIQFQNNGVVDDSQLPKDRFSAERLKGVDSTLKIQPAKLEDSAVYLCASSHPSGGAGDTQYFGPGTRLTVL.